Given below is one T cell receptor beta chain in context. Its cognate antigen has yet to be identified. One base away there is no much larger clone; base qualities are not given. The data derive from a study of T cells in narcolepsy (dated by TCRdb to about 2018). Broadly, across the study: The study enrolled patients with narcolepsy type 1 or type 2 (NT1, NT2) together with healthy control donors. To look for autoreactive T cells in narcolepsy patients that target self-antigens of hypocretin neurons (hypocretin, TRIB2), the study used TCR Vbeta sequencing to follow clonotypes in blood and CSF. Findings and caveats that apply to the study as a whole: Some blood memory CD4+ repertoires from patients and controls contained no sequences matching autoreactive T cell clones. Autoreactive clonotypes were reported to be detected serially in the blood of the same patients and of different patients, but not in the blood of healthy controls. Patients and controls had comparable numbers of sequenced blood memory CD4+ clonotypes, averaging about 40,000 and 33,000, respectively. In plots comparing CSF and blood CD4+ T cell clonotypes from the same patient, HCRT-specific and TRIB2-specific autoreactive clonotypes were highlighted.

The library was built by means of the immunoSEQ multiplex PCR assay. Imported from immuneACCESS, the table was reduced by TCRdb to in-frame sequences with V and J called. These copies leave out some clones; in studies compared against another copy, an unresolved V gene accounts for under half, and the cause of the remainder is not known. The table for this sample lists 27,000 or so clones; roughly 80% of them were counted only once. Together, the top ten hold approximately 1.1% of the sample. For TCR Vbeta sequencing, memory CD4+ T cells were sorted ex vivo from the peripheral blood of narcolepsy patients and healthy controls. The receptor's source is a human donor with narcolepsy. The sample was CD45RA- memory CD4+ T cells from PBMCs. The sample's cell subset or site, from its label and the paper: memory T cells sorted ex vivo from peripheral blood.

The CDR3 here reads CASSWLKVTSGLTKNIQYF. The sequence in DNA is TGTGCCAGCAGTTGGCTCAAGGTGACTAGCGGTCTGACCAAAAACATTCAGTACTTC. Recombination connected TRBV28 to TRBJ2-4, with TRBD2 identical over 9 junction bases. Trimming leaves V shorter by 4 bases and J shorter by 2 bases, with the junction holding 15 bases beyond the gene matches. Per the germline V gene, MDHEN is the CDR1 and SYDVKM is the CDR2. The CDR3 holds 19 amino acids from the cysteine to the phenylalanine. Just CDR3 DNA is preserved here, 57 bases in frame from base 1.